Below are 14 T cell receptor gamma chains sequenced from a single sample in a study of γδ T cells in repeated Plasmodium falciparum infection. TCRdb re-called the multiplex PCR reads with CATT. This sample carries 28,000 or so gamma-chain clones, roughly 1.4% of them seen once, and the ten largest clones take around 19%. Flow sorting of PBMC yielded separate Vgamma9/Vdelta2+ and Vdelta2-negative gammadelta T cell populations for bulk repertoire analysis. Sequenced material: gamma-delta T cells from blood. The receptors here all came from a pool of human donors (malaria-infected and uninfected, not separated).

Worth noting for this clone: TCRdb's protein, taken from a much larger clone, differs from this DNA's translation at residue 15, likely owing to a read error; the protein displayed comes from the DNA. No J gene call was made, and the V gene is TRGV2. The CDR3 length is 17 residues. The germline CDR1 and CDR2 sequences are EGSNGY and YDSYNSKV. CDR3 sequence: CATWDLQTYSSDWIETF. The CDR3 DNA is TGTGCCACCTGGGACCTACAGACGTATAGTAGTGATTGGATCGAGACGTTT.

This clone has ten or more counts. TCRdb's listed protein matches a much larger clone and diverges from this DNA's translation at residue 9, likely through a read error; the protein shown comes from the DNA. The chain employs TRGV9 and TRGJ1 or TRGJ2. This CDR3 has 13 amino acids. Trimming at V came to 0 bases and at J to 9 bases, leaving 8 bases not matched to a gene. The germline V gene has CDR1 GITISATS and CDR2 ISYDGTV (reference sequence). The CDR3 here is CALWEVYPSKKLF. CDR3 DNA: TGTGCCTTGTGGGAGGTGTACCCGAGTAAGAAACTCTTT.

By sample fraction, this clone is medium-sized. V gene TRGV3 combines with J gene TRGJ1 or TRGJ2. Per the germline V gene, CDR1 is VTNTFY and CDR2 is YDVSTARD (reference sequence). Losses at the gene ends were 6 bases for V and 0 bases for J; bases not matched to a gene: 5. CDR3 length equals 13 residues. The CDR3 DNA reads TGTGCCACCTGGTACCCGAATTATTATAAGAAACTCTTT. Protein: CATWYPNYYKKLF.

This clone is categorized as medium-sized. The chain has TRGV4 and TRGJ1 or TRGJ2. The CDR3 is 14 amino acids. Germline lookup yields CDR1 EGSTGY and CDR2 YDSYTSSV. Germline trimming cut 1 base from V and 3 bases from J; bases unmatched to any gene: 6. The CDR3 loop reads CATWDGLRYYKKLF. CDR3 coding DNA: TGTGCCACCTGGGATGGACTACGTTATTATAAGAAACTCTTT.

This clone was seen a handful of times. TCRdb's protein for this DNA is that of a much larger clone and differs from the translation at residue 8, likely a read error; the protein shown is the DNA translation. The CDR3 DNA reads as TGTGCCACCTGGGATCTAAGTGGTTGGATCAAGACGTTT. Translating it yields CATWDLSGWIKTF. The V and J genes are TRGV4 and TRGJP2. No J gene was available from TCRdb, and it was assigned here by a germline match of the DNA. This CDR3 is 13 amino acids long. Germline lookup yields CDR1 EGSTGY and CDR2 YDSYTSSV.

This clone was observed a few times. TCRdb records a much larger clone's protein for this DNA, with a difference at residue 8 that likely arises from a read error; the protein given is the translation of the DNA. There is no J gene call, but TRGV8 is given as the V gene. The CDR3 is 10 amino acids. The germline V gene encodes CDR1 VENAVY and CDR2 YDSYNSRV. The CDR3 region is CATWGYKRLF. The CDR3 DNA sequence: TGTGCCACCTGGGGGTATAAGAGACTCTTT.

This clone has at least ten counts. TCRdb records a much larger clone's protein for this DNA, with a difference at residue 14 that likely arises from a read error; the protein given is the translation of the DNA. The sample has other DNA sequences that encode this CDR3 too. The chain joins TRGV9 to TRGJP. The J gene is not listed in TCRdb, so it was assigned here from a DNA match to germline. The germline V gene has CDR1 GITISATS and CDR2 ISYDGTV (reference sequence). The CDR3 sequence is 17 residues long. CDR3 region: CALWEVRQELGKKVKVF. CDR3 coding DNA: TGTGCCTTGTGGGAGGTGCGGCAAGAGTTGGGCAAAAAAGTCAAGGTATTT.

The sample holds a few counts of this clone. With a far larger clone one base away, a read error is the likely cause. Other DNA sequences in the same sample also yield this CDR3. The chain links TRGV9 to TRGJP. Here the J gene was assigned by germline matching of the DNA, as TCRdb has none. The CDR3 is made up of 17 amino acids. Germline assignment: CDR1 GITISATS and CDR2 ISYDGTV (reference sequence). The CDR3 nucleotides read TGTGCCCTGTGGGAGGTGGTAATGGAGTTGGGCAAAAAAATCAAGGTATTT. Its translation: CALWEVVMELGKKIKVF.

With regard to this clone: A read error is the likely source, as a far larger clone sits one nucleotide away. Other DNA sequences within the sample encode an identical CDR3. The CDR3 here is CALWEATLLGLGKKIKVF. The CDR3 bases are TGTGCCTTGTGGGAGGCAACCTTACTGGGGTTGGGCAAAAAAATCAAGGTATTT. This sequence joins TRGV9 and TRGJP. Because TCRdb records no J gene, it was assigned here through a match of the DNA to germline. V lost 2 bases, J lost 9 bases, and 13 bases stayed unmatched. Germline assignment: CDR1 GITISATS and CDR2 ISYDGTV (reference sequence). This CDR3 has 18 residues.

This clone was picked up many times. A read error likely explains why the TCRdb protein, taken from a much larger clone, differs from this DNA's translation at residue 5; the protein shown is translated from the DNA. The chain employs TRGV9 and TRGJP1. The J gene was not available in TCRdb and was assigned here by matching the DNA to germline segments. The CDR3 runs to 14 residues. The germline gives CDR1 GITISATS, CDR2 ISYDGTV (reference sequence). V lost 5 bases and J lost 9; bases outside the gene matches: 12. CDR3 DNA sequence: TGTGCCTTGTGGGGGGTTGTAGAGAGTTGGTTCAAGATATTT. It yields the protein CALWGVVESWFKIF.

Only a few counts were recorded for this clone. TCRdb lists the protein of a much larger clone for this DNA, which differs at residue 8, so this is likely a read error; the protein given here is translated from the DNA itself. V usage is TRGV5 and J usage is TRGJ1 or TRGJ2. V dropped 0 bases and J dropped 3; count of bases not matched to a gene: 5. CDR1 and CDR2 (germline): VINAFY, YDVSNSKD. The CDR3 sequence is 14 residues long. This CDR3 reads CATWDRFTYYKKLF. In nucleotides, the CDR3 is TGTGCCACCTGGGACAGGTTTACTTATTATAAGAAACTCTTT.

This clone was observed a handful of times. Translating this DNA gives a protein that differs at residue 7 from the TCRdb one, which belongs to a much larger clone; a read error is likely, and the protein shown is this translation. This chain links TRGV9 with TRGJ1 or TRGJ2. This CDR3 is built from 14 residues. V was clipped by 3 bases and J by 3 bases; unmatched bases: 8. Germline assignment: CDR1 GITISATS and CDR2 ISYDGTV (reference sequence). This CDR3 reads CALWEPTTYYKKLF. The CDR3 DNA reads TGTGCCTTGTGGGAGCCGACGACTTATTATAAGAAACTCTTT.

This clone appeared a few times. A far larger clone is just one base off, so this is likely a read error. Other DNA sequences from this sample encode an identical CDR3 as well. The V call is TRGV4, the J call TRGJ1 or TRGJ2. Because TCRdb records no J gene, it was assigned here through a match of the DNA to germline. The CDR3 is 13 amino acids. From germline, CDR1 is EGSTGY and CDR2 YDSYTSSV. The CDR3 spells CATWVTNYYKKLF. In DNA form, the CDR3 reads TGTGCTACCTGGGTTACGAATTATTATAAGAAACTCTTT.

A word on this clone: This sequence is one base from a far larger clone and is likely a read error. Different DNA sequences within this sample yield the same CDR3. The chain links TRGV9 to TRGJ1 or TRGJ2. Assignment of the J gene here rests on matching the DNA to germline, because TCRdb gives none. The CDR3 is 12 amino acids. Per germline, CDR1 GITISATS and CDR2 ISYDGTV (reference sequence). CDR3 sequence reads: CALWTNYYKKLF. The DNA of the CDR3 is TGCGCCTTGTGGACCAATTATTATAAGAAACTCTTT.